The 30 T cell receptor beta chains in this list originate from one sample, sequenced in a study of Graves' ophthalmopathy and Graves' hyperthyroidism. RNA transcripts were the source from which TCR beta CDR3 regions were amplified. The library came from an HTBI-primed first-round RT-PCR and a second-round multiplex PCR. TCRdb called the multiplex PCR reads again in MiXCR, with one record for every CDR3 protein. Found here are about 400,000 distinct CDR3 sequences, 15% of them singletons; the top ten hold about 7%. What was sequenced was peripheral blood. Receptors originate from a woman younger than 30 with stable Graves' hyperthyroidism.

This clonotype has a count of ten or more. The chain links TRBV6-1 to TRBJ2-2; TRBD1 matches 9 bases. V shed 6 bases and J 6 bases; nucleotides not matched to a gene: 5. CDR3 length: 14 amino acids. Germline CDR1 reads MNHNS; CDR2 reads SASEGT. The CDR3 reads CASSEQGAPGELFF. CDR3 nucleotide sequence: TGTGCCAGCAGCGAACAGGGGGCGCCCGGGGAGCTGTTTTTT.

This clonotype was counted at least ten times. V is TRBV24-1 and J is TRBJ1-5, with no clear D. Between the trimmed V and J ends, which lost 7 bases and 1 base, there was a span of 13 bases. The CDR3 has 15 residues. Per the germline V gene, CDR1 is KGHDR and CDR2 is SFDVKD. CDR3: CATRTAGQSNQPQHF. The CDR3 nucleotides read TGTGCCACCAGGACCGCGGGTCAAAGCAATCAGCCCCAGCATTTT.

This clonotype was observed at least ten times. The chain joins TRBV19 to TRBJ1-1, with D uncertain. CDR3 length: 15 amino acids. Germline V gene sequence: CDR1 LNHDA, CDR2 SQIVND (reference sequence). V gave up 4 bases and J gave up 10 bases, with 22 bases separating them. The CDR3 bases are TGTGCCAGTAGTAGGCTTACCTTTAATTCAGGAGGAGCTTTCTTT. This encodes CASSRLTFNSGGAFF.

V is TRBV7-2 and J is TRBJ2-5; D ambiguous. Germline loops: CDR1 SGHTA, CDR2 FQGNSA. The V gene lost 11 bases and the J gene lost 4 bases, with 5 bases spanning the gap. The CDR3 runs to 9 residues. The CDR3 loop reads CAPRETQYF. CDR3 DNA: TGTGCCCCCCGAGAGACCCAGTACTTC.

A word on this clonotype: It may be a read error: a sequence one base away is much more abundant. The chain combines TRBV19 with TRBJ1-2; D gene ambiguous. The CDR3 covers 15 residues. Germline values: CDR1 LNHDA, CDR2 SQIVND (reference sequence). Trimming stripped 2 bases from V and 3 bases from J, with 13 bases between. CDR3 protein: CASSILRLEHYGYTF. The CDR3 nucleotides are TGTGCCAGTAGTATACTTCGTCTGGAGCACTATGGCTACACCTTC.

V gene TRBV19 combines with J gene TRBJ1-6, with 8 nucleotides matching TRBD1. This CDR3 spans 15 amino acids. Germline V gives CDR1 LNHDA, CDR2 SQIVND (reference sequence). Trimming took 5 bases from V and 12 from J; bases not matched to a gene: 12. CDR3 region: CASSHGTGVFEPLHF. The CDR3 nucleotides are TGTGCCAGTAGTCACGGGACAGGTGTCTTCGAACCCCTCCACTTT.

This clonotype came up many times. This chain connects TRBV24-1 to TRBJ1-3, with D unclear. The CDR3 contains 15 residues. CDR1 and CDR2 (germline): KGHDR, SFDVKD. Trimming stripped 9 bases from V and 0 bases from J, with 14 bases between. The CDR3 region is CATFYSACSGNTIYF. CDR3 nucleotides: TGTGCCACCTTCTACAGCGCCTGCTCTGGAAACACCATATATTTT.

This clonotype was found many times. CDR3 DNA: TGTGCCAGCAGTTTCACCAGCCTCTATGGCTACACCTTC. This sequence encodes CASSFTSLYGYTF. This chain uses TRBV12-3 or TRBV12-4 with TRBJ1-2, with unresolved D. The V and J ends lost 3 bases and 4 bases respectively, with 9 bases between them. CDR3 length: 13 residues.

This clonotype occurred many times. The chain carries TRBV6-1 and TRBJ1-6, with unresolved D. V was cut by 3 bases and J by 6 bases, with 15 bases left in between. In germline, CDR1 is MNHNS, CDR2 SASEGT. The CDR3 extends over 16 amino acids. CDR3 DNA sequence: TGTGCCAGCAGTGATAACTCCGTAGTGGGTAATTCACCCCTCCACTTT. The encoded protein is CASSDNSVVGNSPLHF.

This clonotype was found many times. The V call is TRBV7-8, the J call TRBJ2-7; 7 bases fit TRBD1. Germline CDR1 is SGHVS and CDR2 is FQNEAQ. The trim removed 8 bases at V and 3 bases at J, leaving 7 bases unmatched. The CDR3 covers 13 residues. The CDR3, as DNA: TGTGCCAGCGCTCTAGGGGGCTACTACGAGCAGTACTTC. Translation gives CASALGGYYEQYF.

As regards this clonotype: A read error may account for a junction end that differs from germline. This sequence joins TRBV11-2 and TRBJ1-1; possibly TRBD1 for D (6 bases). The CDR3 has 17 residues. CDR1 SGHAT and CDR2 FQNNGV come from the germline V gene. The CDR3 DNA is TGCGCCAGCAGCTTAAACAGGGTCGGGTACCAGGACACTGAAGCTTTCTTT. Translation: CASSLNRVGYQDTEAFF.

This clonotype was found many times. V is TRBV15 and J is TRBJ1-1, with D possibly TRBD1 on 6 matching bases. With 1 base removed from V and 1 base from J, the gap between germline ends came to 10 bases. Germline V gene lookup returns CDR1 LNHNV and CDR2 YYDKDF (reference sequence). CDR3 length: 15 residues. The CDR3 protein is CATSRAMTGNTEAFF. CDR3 bases: TGTGCCACCAGCAGAGCGATGACAGGGAACACTGAAGCTTTCTTT.

This clonotype was observed at least ten times. One end of the junction varies from germline; a read error may be responsible. V usage is TRBV11-2 and J usage is TRBJ1-1; 12 positions agree with TRBD1. Germline loops: CDR1 SGHAT, CDR2 FQNNGV. The CDR3 has 15 residues. Written as DNA, the CDR3 is TGTGCCAGCAGGCGGGACAGGGGGCGAGGAACTGAAGTTTTCTTT. Encoded protein: CASRRDRGRGTEVFF.

Many counts were recorded for this clonotype. This chain joins TRBV6-1 and TRBJ1-1, with a tentative D call TRBD1 (5 bases). V was clipped by 8 bases and J by 3 bases, with 19 bases between them. The CDR3 totals 15 residues. Germline CDR1 and CDR2: MNHNS and SASEGT. Here the CDR3 DNA reads TGTGCCAGCCCCCAAGCTAGGGGAGTTGACACTGAAGCTTTCTTT. This sequence encodes CASPQARGVDTEAFF.

This clonotype was picked up many times. The chain uses TRBV24-1 and TRBJ1-2; 9 bases agree with TRBD1. From germline, CDR1 is KGHDR and CDR2 SFDVKD. The CDR3 length is 15 residues. After removal of 4 bases from V and 6 bases from J, the junction contained 8 bases not matched to a gene. CDR3 nucleotide sequence: TGTGCCACCAGTGACCAGGGACAGGGTGGGCATGGCTACACCTTC. Its translation is CATSDQGQGGHGYTF.

To note about this clonotype: A much bigger clone sits one base away, suggesting this may be a read error. The chain joins TRBV12-3 or TRBV12-4 to TRBJ1-1; a weak D match, TRBD1 (6 bases). The CDR3 extends over 15 amino acids. The CDR3 protein is CASSTAGAGDTEACF. DNA for the CDR3: TGTGCCAGCAGTACCGCCGGGGCAGGGGACACTGAAGCTTGCTTT.

V usage is TRBV25-1 and J usage is TRBJ1-2; D is perhaps TRBD1 (6 bases). The CDR3 sequence is 14 residues long. V dropped 2 bases and J dropped 8 bases, with 15 bases sitting between them. Looked up from germline, CDR1 is MGHDK and CDR2 is SYGVNS. CDR3 in amino acids: CASSEPSDSGGYTF. In DNA form, the CDR3 reads TGTGCCAGCAGTGAACCCTCGGACAGCGGAGGCTACACCTTC.

V and J are TRBV12-3 or TRBV12-4 and TRBJ1-6; D possibly corresponds to TRBD1 (5 bases). The CDR3 length is 14 residues. V was cut by 3 bases and J by 5 bases, with 8 bases left in between. CDR3 in amino acids: CASSLNRNNSPLHF. The CDR3 nucleotides are TGTGCCAGCAGTTTGAACAGGAATAATTCACCCCTCCACTTT.

This clonotype was seen ten or more times. The chain joins TRBV9 to TRBJ2-7; D is possibly TRBD1 (5 bases). Germline-derived CDR1 and CDR2 are SGDLS and YYNGEE. CDR3 size: 15 residues. The V end lost 0 bases, the J end lost 0 bases, and 10 bases lay between the germline ends. CDR3 amino acids: CASSVDAGNSYEQYF. In DNA, the CDR3 is TGTGCCAGCAGCGTAGATGCAGGGAACTCCTACGAGCAGTACTTC.

This clonotype has a count of ten or more. The chain is built from TRBV5-1 and TRBJ1-1, with D maybe TRBD1 (6 bases). CDR3 length: 15 residues. Trimming cost V 5 bases and J 1 base, with 15 bases left between them. The germline CDR1 and CDR2 sequences are SGHRS and YFSETQ. CDR3 DNA sequence: TGCGCCAGCAGTCCGCCGGGACATCAGAACACTGAAGCTTTCTTT. It encodes CASSPPGHQNTEAFF.

This clonotype has a count of ten or more. The chain uses TRBV12-3 or TRBV12-4 and TRBJ1-2; D is uncertain. The CDR3 runs to 12 residues. V lost 9 bases and J lost 6, with 14 bases in between. CDR3 DNA sequence: TGTGCCAGTACCCGGGGAGTGAATGGCTACACCTTC. It codes for CASTRGVNGYTF.

This clonotype has ten or more counts. This sequence joins TRBV25-1 and TRBJ2-2, with TRBD2 as a possible D gene (7 bases). Trimming cost V 8 bases and J 5 bases, with 21 bases left between them. CDR1 and CDR2 from the germline V gene are MGHDK and SYGVNS. The CDR3 runs to 16 residues. The CDR3 nucleotides read TGTGCCAGCGGTGGCGGGGGCACTGGGGTGACCGGGGAGCTGTTTTTT. Translation: CASGGGGTGVTGELFF.

This clonotype was seen many times. V and J are TRBV20-1 and TRBJ2-5, with 10 bases aligning to TRBD1. Germline V gene sequence: CDR1 DFQATT, CDR2 SNEGSKA (reference sequence). After removal of 3 bases from V and 5 bases from J, the junction contained 6 bases not matched to a gene. The length of the CDR3 is 14 residues. CDR3 protein: CSARPTGGGETQYF. DNA of the CDR3: TGCAGTGCTAGGCCGACAGGGGGCGGGGAGACCCAGTACTTC.

This clonotype was counted at least ten times. This rearrangement joins TRBV6-5 to TRBJ2-7, with D maybe TRBD1 (5 bases). The CDR3 runs to 11 residues. CDR1 is MNHEY, CDR2 SVGAGI, per germline. With 7 bases removed from V and 3 bases from J, the gap between germline ends came to 7 bases. The CDR3 region has the DNA TGTGCCAGCAACAGGATCTACGAGCAGTACTTC. Translation: CASNRIYEQYF.

This clonotype showed up many times. J is TRBJ1-1 and V is TRBV20-1; D is undetermined. The germline V gene has CDR1 DFQATT and CDR2 SNEGSKA (reference sequence). Between the trimmed V and J ends, which lost 3 bases and 1 base, there was a span of 3 bases. This CDR3 is built from 11 residues. The CDR3: CSASQNTEAFF. CDR3 in DNA: TGCAGTGCTAGTCAGAACACTGAAGCTTTCTTT.

In this sample, this clonotype turned up many times. The chain employs TRBV19 and TRBJ2-7, with D possibly being TRBD1 (6 bases). The V gene lost 3 bases and the J gene lost 4 bases, with 13 bases spanning the gap. There are 14 residues in the CDR3. The germline gives CDR1 LNHDA, CDR2 SQIVND (reference sequence). CDR3 DNA: TGTGCCAGTAGTATTTCAGGGGCTGTGTACGAGCAGTACTTC. Protein product: CASSISGAVYEQYF.

The sample holds many counts of this clonotype. The gene calls are TRBV7-9 and TRBJ1-6; D is possibly TRBD1 (5 bases). Deletions cut 6 bases from V and 7 bases from J, with 13 bases between. CDR3 length: 14 residues. CDR1 and CDR2 from the germline V gene are SEHNR and FQNEAQ (reference sequence). The CDR3 region is CASSSAGRNSPLHF. CDR3 DNA: TGTGCCAGCAGTTCCGCAGGGAGGAATTCACCCCTCCACTTT.

This clonotype was seen at least ten times. The V call is TRBV20-1, the J call TRBJ1-6; TRBD1 matches at 10 bases. The CDR3 has 15 residues. The germline V gene encodes CDR1 DFQATT and CDR2 SNEGSKA (reference sequence). With 6 bases clipped from V and 4 bases from J, the junction kept 6 bases outside the gene matches. The CDR3 sequence: CSARRDRGYNSPLHF. The CDR3 DNA is TGCAGTGCCCGGCGGGACAGGGGATATAATTCACCCCTCCACTTT.

This clonotype was picked up many times. The chain is built from TRBV20-1 and TRBJ1-1, with D perhaps TRBD1 (5 bases). The V and J ends lost 0 bases and 1 base respectively, with 15 bases between them. The CDR3 is made up of 16 amino acids. CDR1 DFQATT and CDR2 SNEGSKA come from the germline V gene (reference sequence). The CDR3 region is CSARDLIDSPNTEAFF. For the CDR3, the DNA is TGCAGTGCTAGAGATCTAATCGACAGCCCGAACACTGAAGCTTTCTTT.

This clonotype was counted ten times or more. This chain joins TRBV12-3 or TRBV12-4 and TRBJ1-2, with TRBD1 matching over 8 bases. The CDR3 has 16 amino acids. Trimming removed 3 bases from V and 8 bases from J; junction bases left unmatched: 14. The CDR3 loop is CASSFKVLGRGLGYTF. DNA for the CDR3: TGTGCCAGCAGTTTTAAGGTCTTAGGCAGGGGGCTCGGCTACACCTTC.